The clone carrying this TCR beta chain was seen at least ten times. Antigen unknown. This sample is part of a study of Graves' ophthalmopathy and Graves' hyperthyroidism. General study points: Detected in blood as well were most expanded thyroid clonotypes with frequency above 0.001.

V lost 6 bases and J lost 7, with 10 bases in between. The CDR3 loop spans 12 amino acids. RNA transcripts were the source from which TCR beta CDR3 regions were amplified. Following a first-round RT-PCR that used HTBI primers, a second-round multiplex PCR was carried out. TCRdb analysed the multiplex PCR reads with MiXCR anew, one entry per CDR3 protein. The sample includes under 800,000 distinct CDR3 sequences, about 24% of them seen just once. Hyperthyroidism patients, all newly diagnosed, had under 2 months' duration and ages of 18 to 65. The chain links TRBV12-3 or TRBV12-4 to TRBJ1-5; D ambiguous. Sequences were obtained from peripheral blood. The clonotype originates from a woman aged 18-29 years with stable Graves' hyperthyroidism. Some clones in this sample may be carry-over from other donors' samples. The CDR3 DNA sequence: TGTGCCAGCAGCCCCCACGGACAGCCCCAGCATTTT. Translating gives CASSPHGQPQHF.